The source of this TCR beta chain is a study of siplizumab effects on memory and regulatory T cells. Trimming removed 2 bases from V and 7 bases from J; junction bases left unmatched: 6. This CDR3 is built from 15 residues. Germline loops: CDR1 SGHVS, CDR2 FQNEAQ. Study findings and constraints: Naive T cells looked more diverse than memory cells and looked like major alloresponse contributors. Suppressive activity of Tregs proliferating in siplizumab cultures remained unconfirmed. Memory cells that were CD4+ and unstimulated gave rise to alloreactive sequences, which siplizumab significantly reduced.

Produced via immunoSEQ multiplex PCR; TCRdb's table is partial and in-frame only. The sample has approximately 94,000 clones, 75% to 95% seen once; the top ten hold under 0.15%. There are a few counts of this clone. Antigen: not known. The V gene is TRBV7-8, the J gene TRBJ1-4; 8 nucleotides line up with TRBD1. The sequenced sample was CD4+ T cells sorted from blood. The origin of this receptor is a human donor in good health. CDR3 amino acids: CASSLLIRGPEKLFF. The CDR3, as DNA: TGTGCCAGCAGCTTATTGATCAGGGGGCCTGAAAAACTGTTTTTT.